These 31 T cell receptor beta chains were all obtained from the same sample, sequenced in a study of cytomegalovirus exposure and HLA in healthy donors. Sequencing used immunoSEQ multiplex PCR; TCRdb keeps in-frame clones, though not all of them. Of about 200,000 clones detected, around 80% appear once; the ten largest clones hold less than 1.5%. Sequenced material: PBMCs. The receptor set was obtained from a woman in her twenties or thirties in good health and CMV-seronegative.

This clone came up once. The rearrangement uses TRBV11-2 and TRBJ1-2, with D tentatively TRBD1 (5 bases). Deletions cut 0 bases from V and 0 bases from J, with 17 bases between. The CDR3 covers 18 residues. Germline V gene lookup returns CDR1 SGHAT and CDR2 FQNNGV. The CDR3 loop reads CASSLDQAGPRTNYGYTF. The CDR3 DNA follows: TGTGCCAGCAGCTTAGATCAGGCAGGGCCCCGGACTAACTATGGCTACACCTTC.

The chain uses TRBV2 and TRBJ1-4; perhaps TRBD1 as D (5 bases). V lost 3 bases to trimming and J lost 8 bases, with 19 bases between them. This CDR3 comprises 16 residues. Germline assignment: CDR1 SNHLY and CDR2 FYNNEI. The CDR3 loop is CASSEGRVMVKEKLFF. The DNA for the CDR3 is TGTGCCAGCAGTGAGGGCAGGGTGATGGTAAAGGAAAAACTGTTTTTT.

V is TRBV5-6 and J is TRBJ1-3; D possibly corresponds to TRBD1 (6 bases). Trimming stripped 7 bases from V and 2 bases from J, with 10 bases between. This CDR3 is 13 amino acids long. Germline CDR1 reads SGHDT; CDR2 reads YYEEEE. CDR3 protein: CASRDTTGNTIYF. For the CDR3, the DNA is TGTGCCAGCCGGGACACAACTGGAAACACCATATATTTT.

V gene TRBV28 combines with J gene TRBJ2-2, with 9 nucleotides matching TRBD2. Unmatched junction bases numbered 6, after V lost 2 bases and J lost 5 bases. The length of the CDR3 is 16 residues. Per the germline V gene, CDR1 is MDHEN and CDR2 is SYDVKM. Here the CDR3 reads CASSLAGGVETGELFF. CDR3 sequence (DNA): TGTGCCAGCAGTTTAGCGGGAGGGGTGGAGACCGGGGAGCTGTTTTTT.

The gene calls are TRBV2 and TRBJ2-7, with 11 bases aligning to TRBD2. Unmatched junction bases numbered 5, after V lost 5 bases and J lost 5 bases. The germline V gene encodes CDR1 SNHLY and CDR2 FYNNEI. The CDR3 runs 14 residues. The CDR3 here is CASSIAGGPHEQYF. The CDR3 nucleotides are TGTGCCAGCAGTATAGCGGGAGGGCCCCACGAGCAGTACTTC.

The gene calls are TRBV19 and TRBJ2-2, with 8 bases identical to TRBD2. Trimming removed 10 bases from V and 5 bases from J; junction bases left unmatched: 9. Germline V gene sequence: CDR1 LNHDA, CDR2 SQIVND (reference sequence). The CDR3 is 14 residues long. CDR3 in amino acids: CATQRESGTGELFF. The CDR3, as DNA: TGTGCCACCCAGCGGGAGTCGGGGACCGGGGAGCTGTTTTTT.

V usage is TRBV6-1 and J usage is TRBJ2-5, with 11 bases fitting TRBD2. The CDR3 has 15 amino acids. Germline V CDR1 and CDR2: MNHNS, SASEGT. The junction had 12 bases not matched to a gene; V was cut back by 4 bases and J by 11 bases. Here the CDR3 DNA reads TGTGCCAGCAGTGGAGCCGCTAGCGGGGGGCGTAATCAGTACTTC. Its protein is CASSGAASGGRNQYF.

The chain links TRBV6-4 to TRBJ1-2; tentatively, D is TRBD1 (6 bases). Germline lookup yields CDR1 MRHNA and CDR2 SNTAGT. With 0 bases removed from V and 8 bases from J, the gap between germline ends came to 13 bases. CDR3 length: 14 amino acids. The DNA of the CDR3 is TGTGCCAGCAGTGACTCGGGGGCCGTGGGGGGCTACACCTTC. Translating gives CASSDSGAVGGYTF.

This chain links TRBV6-1 with TRBJ1-1, with a weak D call TRBD1 (5 bases). V lost 1 base and J 3 bases, leaving 9 bases between the germline ends. CDR1 and CDR2 (germline): MNHNS, SASEGT. This CDR3 contains 14 residues. The CDR3: CASSEVPRDTEAFF. The CDR3 coding sequence is TGTGCCAGCAGTGAAGTACCCAGGGACACTGAAGCTTTCTTT.

This chain joins TRBV18 and TRBJ1-2, with TRBD1 matching 9 bases. Germline CDR1 and CDR2: KGHSH and LQKENI. Germline trimming cut 2 bases from V and 7 bases from J; bases unmatched to any gene: 5. The CDR3 covers 14 residues. CDR3 residues: CASSPVRTGVGYTF. CDR3 bases: TGTGCCAGCTCACCAGTTAGGACAGGGGTTGGCTACACCTTC. Supplemented by reference TRBV18 and TRBJ1-2, the full variable domain reads NAGVMQNPRHLVRRRGQEARLRCSPMKGHSHVYWYRQLPEEGLKFMVYLQKENIIDESGMPKERFSAEFPKEGPSILRIQQVVRGDSAAYFCASSPVRTGVGYTFGSGTRLTVV.

The V gene is TRBV6-5, the J gene TRBJ1-3, with D perhaps TRBD1 (6 bases). Looked up from germline, CDR1 is MNHEY and CDR2 is SVGAGI. V dropped 2 bases and J dropped 3 bases, with 14 bases sitting between them. The CDR3 sequence is 16 residues long. The DNA of the CDR3 is TGTGCCAGCAGTTACGGGGGCAGTAAAGTTGGAAACACCATATATTTT. Translation gives CASSYGGSKVGNTIYF.

Written as DNA, the CDR3 is TGTGCCAGCAGCGTAGGACAGGGGATAGGCACCGGGGAGCTGTTTTTT. This translates into CASSVGQGIGTGELFF. The V and J genes are TRBV9 and TRBJ2-2, with TRBD1 matching over 8 bases. Germline V gene lookup returns CDR1 SGDLS and CDR2 YYNGEE. This CDR3 region has 16 residues. The junction had 5 bases not matched to a gene; V was cut back by 0 bases and J by 4 bases.

This chain connects TRBV4-1 to TRBJ1-5; D is unclear. CDR1 and CDR2 (germline): MGHRA, YSYEKL. Trimming removed 0 bases at V and 2 bases at J, with 5 bases between. The CDR3 contains 14 residues. CDR3 DNA: TGCGCCAGCAGCCAAGATCATGGCAATCAGCCCCAGCATTTT. Its translation is CASSQDHGNQPQHF.

The CDR3 reads CSVELAGERYGELFF. DNA of the CDR3: TGCAGCGTTGAACTAGCGGGAGAGCGTTACGGGGAGCTGTTTTTT. The V gene is TRBV29-1, the J gene TRBJ2-2; TRBD2 agrees at 10 bases. The CDR3 consists of 15 residues. Trimming took 2 bases from V and 7 from J; bases not matched to a gene: 7. Germline-derived CDR1 and CDR2 are SQVTM and ANQGSEA.

The chain has TRBV5-1 and TRBJ2-2, with D uncertain. The CDR3 is made up of 15 amino acids. Germline V gene data show CDR1 as SGHRS and CDR2 as YFSETQ. The V end lost 2 bases, the J end lost 0 bases, and 8 bases lay between the germline ends. The CDR3: CASSFFQSNTGELFF. The CDR3 coding sequence is TGCGCCAGCAGCTTCTTCCAGTCGAACACCGGGGAGCTGTTTTTT.

The chain is built from TRBV19 and TRBJ2-1; TRBD1 matches 7 bases. Unmatched junction bases numbered 6, after V lost 6 bases and J lost 4 bases. This CDR3 is 14 amino acids long. CDR1 and CDR2 (germline): LNHDA, SQIVND (reference sequence). As DNA, the CDR3 is TGTGCCAGTAGCCCCGTGGACAGGTACAATGAGCAGTTCTTC. Translating gives CASSPVDRYNEQFF.

A single count supports this clone. V and J are TRBV5-1 and TRBJ1-1, with D hard to call. Germline values: CDR1 SGHRS, CDR2 YFSETQ. Trimming took 1 base from V and 0 from J, leaving 7 bases between them. This CDR3 contains 14 residues. The CDR3 sequence is CASSLQQMNTEAFF. The CDR3 coding sequence is TGCGCCAGCAGCTTGCAACAAATGAACACTGAAGCTTTCTTT.

This chain uses TRBV5-4 with TRBJ2-1; D is perhaps TRBD2 (5 bases). V lost 3 bases and J 4 bases, leaving 11 bases between the germline ends. CDR1 is SGHNT and CDR2 is YYREEE in the germline V gene (reference sequence). This CDR3 is built from 14 residues. CDR3 DNA sequence: TGTGCCAGCAGCTCCGAGGACTGGTACAATGAGCAGTTCTTC. It specifies CASSSEDWYNEQFF.

The V call is TRBV30, the J call TRBJ1-2; no clear D. Germline V gene lookup returns CDR1 GTSNPN and CDR2 SVGIG (reference sequence). The CDR3 loop spans 15 amino acids. Deletions cut 2 bases from V and 4 bases from J, with 17 bases between. In nucleotides, the CDR3 is TGTGCCTGGAGTTCTTACGGTACAGTTCGCTATGGCTACACCTTC. Its translation is CAWSSYGTVRYGYTF.

The CDR3 loop is CASTGLAGFTGELFF. The CDR3 DNA reads TGCGCCAGCACCGGACTAGCAGGGTTCACCGGGGAGCTGTTTTTT. The chain joins TRBV5-1 to TRBJ2-2; 8 bases are shared with TRBD2. The CDR3 consists of 15 residues. V lost 6 bases and J lost 4; bases outside the gene matches: 8. Germline V gene lookup returns CDR1 SGHRS and CDR2 YFSETQ.

Here the CDR3 reads CASSHTGAPDTQYF. For the CDR3, the DNA is TGCGCCAGCAGCCATACAGGTGCCCCAGATACGCAGTATTTT. V and J are TRBV5-1 and TRBJ2-3; D may be TRBD1 (5 bases). Germline-derived CDR1 and CDR2 are SGHRS and YFSETQ. The CDR3 loop spans 14 amino acids. V was cut by 4 bases and J by 4 bases, with 13 bases left in between.

The gene calls are TRBV9 and TRBJ2-7; unclear D gene. Germline V lookup: CDR1 SGDLS, CDR2 YYNGEE. V was shortened by 6 bases and J by 2 bases, with 6 bases between the two germline ends. The CDR3 totals 11 residues. DNA of the CDR3: TGTGCCAGCACCCCCGCCTACGAGCAGTACTTC. Its translation is CASTPAYEQYF. Full variable domain (rest looked up from reference TRBV9 and TRBJ2-7): DSGVTQTPKHLITATGQRVTLRCSPRSGDLSVYWYQQSLDQGLQFLIQYYNGEERAKGNILERFSAQQFPDLHSELNLSSLELGDSALYFCASTPAYEQYFGPGTRLTVT.

The sample holds a few counts of this clone. The rearrangement joins TRBV7-3 to TRBJ1-6; D uncertain. The CDR3 spans 13 residues. With 9 bases removed from V and 9 bases from J, the gap between germline ends came to 15 bases. Germline V gene data show CDR1 as SGHTA and CDR2 as FQGTGA. In DNA, the CDR3 is TGTGCCAGACCCCCAGGTGTAGTTTCACCCCTCCACTTT. It is translated as CARPPGVVSPLHF.

This clone was found a few times. The rearrangement joins TRBV10-3 to TRBJ2-7; TRBD2 matches 8 bases. V lost 2 bases, J lost 4 bases, and 7 bases stayed unmatched. Germline CDR1 reads ENHRY; CDR2 reads SYGVKD. The CDR3 runs to 15 residues. The CDR3 coding sequence is TGTGCCATCAGTGAGGCGGGGGGTGCGGGATACGAGCAGTACTTC. As protein: CAISEAGGAGYEQYF.

This clone was picked up a small number of times. The V and J genes are TRBV19 and TRBJ2-1; 12 nucleotides align to TRBD2. The CDR3 sequence is 16 residues long. Per germline, CDR1 LNHDA and CDR2 SQIVND (reference sequence). J gave up 7 bases and V 5 bases, and 9 bases lay outside the gene matches. The CDR3 loop is CASSSQTSGSGNEQFF. The CDR3 DNA sequence: TGTGCCAGTAGTTCACAGACTAGCGGGAGCGGAAATGAGCAGTTCTTC.

The chain couples TRBV15 to TRBJ1-3; D is possibly TRBD1 (6 bases). Germline CDR1 is LNHNV and CDR2 is YYDKDF (reference sequence). CDR3 size: 16 residues. Trimming shortened V by 2 bases and J by 3 bases, and 14 bases separated the two germline ends. CDR3 DNA: TGTGCCACCAGCAGATCGATAGGGGGTAGTGGAAACACCATATATTTT. This translates into CATSRSIGGSGNTIYF.

The rearrangement joins TRBV7-9 to TRBJ2-1; TRBD2 aligns across 10 bases. Per germline, CDR1 SEHNR and CDR2 FQNEAQ (reference sequence). The CDR3 covers 18 residues. V lost 5 bases to trimming and J lost 2 bases; unmatched junction nucleotides: 12. CDR3 sequence reads: CASSLRQGLALTYNEQFF. The CDR3 coding sequence is TGTGCCAGCAGCCTCAGACAGGGACTAGCGTTAACCTACAATGAGCAGTTCTTC.

The chain couples TRBV27 to TRBJ2-2, with TRBD1 matching over 7 bases. Per germline, CDR1 MNHEY and CDR2 SMNVEV (reference sequence). Trimming removed 5 bases from V and 2 bases from J; junction bases left unmatched: 11. This CDR3 comprises 17 residues. DNA of the CDR3: TGTGCCAGCAGTCCGGACAGGAGAAGTCACAACACCGGGGAGCTGTTTTTT. It codes for CASSPDRRSHNTGELFF.

The chain joins TRBV2 to TRBJ1-5; 8 nucleotides align to TRBD1. V lost 4 bases, J lost 6 bases, and 2 bases stayed unmatched. The CDR3 loop spans 13 amino acids. Germline V lookup: CDR1 SNHLY, CDR2 FYNNEI. CDR3 region: CASSGTGRQPQHF. DNA of the CDR3: TGTGCCAGCAGTGGGACAGGGCGTCAGCCCCAGCATTTT.

The J gene is TRBJ2-1, the V gene TRBV7-2, with D possibly being TRBD1 (5 bases). The CDR3 is 15 residues long. Germline V gene sequence: CDR1 SGHTA, CDR2 FQGNSA. V dropped 0 bases and J dropped 7 bases, with 13 bases sitting between them. CDR3 protein: CASSLAVGLQNEQFF. The CDR3 bases are TGTGCCAGCAGCTTAGCTGTGGGGCTACAGAATGAGCAGTTCTTC.

The genes are TRBV18 and TRBJ1-6; the D is unclear. Germline CDR1 KGHSH, CDR2 LQKENI. V dropped 10 bases and J dropped 6 bases, with 13 bases sitting between them. The CDR3 sequence is 13 residues long. In nucleotides, the CDR3 is TGTGCCACCACCGTTGAGTTTAATTCACCCCTCCACTTT. This translates into CATTVEFNSPLHF.